Below, 32 T cell receptor beta chains from the same sample are listed, as sequenced in a study of human T cells and chemical hapten exposure. The sample's time point: patch test 2, 6 weeks after DPC sensitization. Specified treatment: therapeutic diphenylcyclopropenone sensitization with weekly scalp DPC. TCRdb called the RACE reads again in MiXCR, with one record for every CDR3 protein. The table shows about 350,000 distinct CDR3 sequences, with about 6.3% occurring only once. The sequencing here drew on whole blood, taken in connection with sensitization to the hapten diphenylcyclopropenone (DPC). The receptors were sampled from a woman aged 18-29 years with alopecia areata. Some clones in this sample may be carry-over from other donors' samples.

The gene calls are TRBV5-6 and TRBJ1-5; 7 nucleotides align to TRBD1. From germline, CDR1 is SGHDT and CDR2 YYEEEE. The CDR3 spans 16 residues. Unmatched junction bases numbered 7, after V lost 4 bases and J lost 0 bases. DNA of the CDR3: TGTGCCAGCAGCCTGACAGGGAAGAATAGCAATCAGCCCCAGCATTTT. Translation: CASSLTGKNSNQPQHF. The full variable domain, its missing parts supplied by reference TRBV5-6 and TRBJ1-5, is DAGVTQSPTHLIKTRGQQVTLRCSPKSGHDTVSWYQQALGQGPQFIFQYYEEEERQRGNFPDRFSGHQFPNYSSELNVNALLLGDSALYLCASSLTGKNSNQPQHFGDGTRLSIL.

This CDR3 reads CASRGTGSVRYEQYF. CDR3 DNA: TGTGCCAGCAGGGGGACAGGGTCAGTTCGCTACGAGCAGTACTTC. This chain connects TRBV28 to TRBJ2-7, with 9 bases matching TRBD1. Germline CDR1 reads MDHEN; CDR2 reads SYDVKM. The CDR3 sequence is 15 residues long. The ends lost 6 bases at V and 3 bases at J; junction bases unmatched: 9.

This clonotype was counted many times. The rearrangement uses TRBV14 and TRBJ1-2, with D maybe TRBD1 (5 bases). Trimming took off 6 bases at V and 2 bases at J, with 10 bases between the two ends. This CDR3 contains 13 residues. In germline, CDR1 is SGHDN, CDR2 FVKESK. The DNA of the CDR3 is TGTGCCAGCAGTCCCCAGGGAAACTATGGCTACACCTTC. Its translation is CASSPQGNYGYTF. The whole variable domain, remainder taken from reference TRBV14 and TRBJ1-2, is EAGVTQFPSHSVIEKGQTVTLRCDPISGHDNLYWYRRVMGKEIKFLLHFVKESKQDESGMPNNRFLAERTGGTYSTLKVQPAELEDSGVYFCASSPQGNYGYTFGSGTRLTVV.

This clonotype showed up many times. J is TRBJ1-4 and V is TRBV6-1; 7 bases agree with TRBD1. J was trimmed by 0 bases and V by 3 bases; bases with no gene match: 4. The germline V gene encodes CDR1 MNHNS and CDR2 SASEGT. The CDR3 loop spans 16 amino acids. The CDR3 DNA reads as TGTGCCAGCAGTGAGGGACAGCTTCCAACTAATGAAAAACTGTTTTTT. This encodes CASSEGQLPTNEKLFF.

The chain carries TRBV12-3 or TRBV12-4 and TRBJ2-3; TRBD2 is a possible D gene (6 bases). The V gene lost 5 bases and the J gene lost 6 bases, with 18 bases spanning the gap. CDR3 length: 15 residues. The CDR3 spells CASSRGRGPPDTQYF. In DNA form, the CDR3 reads TGTGCCAGCAGTAGAGGGCGGGGTCCCCCGGATACGCAGTATTTT.

This clonotype was recorded many times. This chain uses TRBV29-1 with TRBJ1-2; D might be TRBD1 (5 bases). Trimming removed 3 bases from V and 3 bases from J, with 11 bases in between. This CDR3 region has 13 residues. Germline-derived CDR1 and CDR2 are SQVTM and ANQGSEA. CDR3 DNA: TGCAGCGTTGAGCAGGGAAACTACTATGGCTACACCTTC. This encodes CSVEQGNYYGYTF.

This clonotype came up many times. CDR3 loop: CASSLNGGGWSPLHF. DNA for the CDR3: TGTGCCAGCAGCCTCAATGGGGGAGGCTGGTCACCCCTCCACTTT. The V and J genes are TRBV5-5 and TRBJ1-6; D might be TRBD1 (5 bases). V shed 4 bases and J shed 10 bases, with 18 bases lying between them. Germline V lookup: CDR1 SGHKS, CDR2 YYEKEE (reference sequence). The length of the CDR3 is 15 residues. Looking up the rest from reference TRBV5-5 and TRBJ1-6 gives the full variable domain: DAGVTQSPTHLIKTRGQQVTLRCSPISGHKSVSWYQQVLGQGPQFIFQYYEKEERGRGNFPDRFSARQFPNYSSELNVNALLLGDSALYLCASSLNGGGWSPLHFGNGTRLTVT.

This clonotype was seen ten or more times. The genes are TRBV9 and TRBJ1-6, with a tentative D call TRBD1 (6 bases). Germline CDR1 reads SGDLS; CDR2 reads YYNGEE. CDR3 length: 14 residues. V was cut by 0 bases and J by 10 bases, with 11 bases left in between. CDR3 nucleotide sequence: TGTGCCAGCAGCGTAGGACAGGTGGAATCACCCCTCCACTTT. It yields the protein CASSVGQVESPLHF.

The genes are TRBV6-5 and TRBJ2-7; the match to TRBD1 covers 9 bases. V lost 0 bases to trimming and J lost 5 bases; unmatched junction nucleotides: 8. The CDR3 spans 16 residues. Germline assignment: CDR1 MNHEY and CDR2 SVGAGI. The CDR3: CASSYSGTGRFDEQYF. CDR3 DNA: TGTGCCAGCAGTTACTCCGGGACAGGGAGGTTCGACGAGCAGTACTTC.

Many counts were recorded for this clonotype. The V gene is TRBV5-4, the J gene TRBJ2-1; D ambiguous. CDR1 is SGHNT and CDR2 is YYREEE in the germline V gene (reference sequence). Trimming stripped 1 base from V and 8 bases from J, with 4 bases between. There are 11 residues in the CDR3. In DNA, the CDR3 is TGTGCCAGCAGCTTGTTCGATGAGCAGTTCTTC. Its protein product is CASSLFDEQFF.

The sample holds a few counts of this clonotype. The J gene is TRBJ2-3, the V gene TRBV6-4, with a weak D call TRBD1 (7 bases). Looked up from germline, CDR1 is MRHNA and CDR2 is SNTAGT. The CDR3 consists of 16 residues. The ends were cut back, 2 bases at V and 3 bases at J, with 15 bases in the middle. CDR3 nucleotides: TGTGCCAGCAGTGACGCAGCAGGGGGGTTTACAGATACGCAGTATTTT. This sequence encodes CASSDAAGGFTDTQYF.

This clonotype showed up many times. The chain links TRBV7-2 to TRBJ2-3; D unresolved. The CDR3 totals 11 residues. Germline values: CDR1 SGHTA, CDR2 FQGNSA. Trimming cost V 5 bases and J 7 bases, with 7 bases left between them. CDR3 in amino acids: CASSAAYTQYF. The CDR3, as DNA: TGTGCCAGCAGCGCGGCCTATACGCAGTATTTT.

This clonotype was picked up many times. The V call is TRBV3-1, the J call TRBJ2-6; no clear D. The CDR3 has 15 amino acids. Trimming cost V 1 base and J 6 bases, with 10 bases left between them. Germline CDR1 and CDR2: LGHDT and YNNKEL (reference sequence). CDR3 amino acids: CASSQGLVAANVLTF. For the CDR3, the DNA is TGTGCCAGCAGCCAAGGTCTAGTCGCGGCCAACGTCCTGACTTTC.

Points on this clonotype: Possible read error: a much larger clone is one base away. The chain recombines TRBV7-9 with TRBJ2-3, with 7 bases aligning to TRBD2. The CDR3 covers 14 residues. The germline CDR1 and CDR2 sequences are SEHNR and FQNEAQ (reference sequence). The CDR3 DNA reads TGTGCCAGAAGCTTAGGCGGGAGAGCAGATACGCAGTATTTT. Translated, it gives CARSLGGRADTQYF. The full variable domain, its missing parts supplied by reference TRBV7-9 and TRBJ2-3, is DTGVSQNPRHKITKRGQNVTFRCDPISEHNRLYWYRQTLGQGPEFLTYFQNEAQLEKSRLLSDRFSAERPKGSFSTLEIQRTEQGDSAMYLCARSLGGRADTQYFGPGTRLTVL.

The table lists this clonotype with a few counts. The rearrangement links TRBV12-5 to TRBJ1-2; D remains unclear. CDR3 length: 13 residues. Germline CDR1 is LGHNT and CDR2 is FRNRAP. Trimming stripped 3 bases from V and 4 bases from J, with 9 bases between. The CDR3 is CASGLRGIYGYTF. For the CDR3, the DNA is TGTGCTAGTGGTTTAAGAGGGATCTATGGCTACACCTTC.

The chain links TRBV10-3 to TRBJ2-2, with 9 positions matching TRBD1. Germline V gene lookup returns CDR1 ENHRY and CDR2 SYGVKD. With V trimmed by 11 bases and J by 0 bases, 4 bases remained unmatched. This CDR3 comprises 14 residues. CDR3 sequence: CAAWDRANTGELFF. The CDR3 DNA reads as TGTGCCGCTTGGGACAGGGCGAACACCGGGGAGCTGTTTTTT.

This chain connects TRBV12-3 or TRBV12-4 to TRBJ2-1; 14 bases align to TRBD2. The junction had 24 bases not matched to a gene; V was cut back by 2 bases and J by 9 bases. This CDR3 has 22 amino acids. CDR3 in amino acids: CASSLRSRGLAGGTLLQGEQFF. DNA of the CDR3: TGTGCCAGCAGTTTACGTAGTCGCGGACTAGCGGGGGGTACACTCCTACAAGGTGAGCAGTTCTTC.

This clonotype was seen repeatedly, ten times or more. The chain employs TRBV7-6 and TRBJ2-5; D perhaps matches TRBD2 (5 bases). The V and J ends lost 5 bases and 4 bases respectively, with 8 bases between them. Germline V CDR1 and CDR2: SGHVS, FNYEAQ. This CDR3 spans 12 amino acids. The CDR3: CASSARGETQYF. For the CDR3, the DNA is TGTGCCAGCAGCGCCCGGGGAGAGACCCAGTACTTC.

This clonotype was seen ten or more times. The chain couples TRBV7-2 to TRBJ2-7; a possible D gene is TRBD1 (6 bases). In germline, CDR1 is SGHTA, CDR2 FQGNSA. The CDR3 is 15 residues long. Trimming pared 2 bases from V and 4 bases from J, leaving 15 bases between. The CDR3, as DNA: TGTGCCAGCAGCTTAATGGGACATACGGTTTACGAGCAGTACTTC. This gives the protein CASSLMGHTVYEQYF.

The chain employs TRBV2 and TRBJ1-4, with D uncertain. V was clipped by 4 bases and J by 8 bases, with 17 bases between them. Germline V gene data show CDR1 as SNHLY and CDR2 as FYNNEI. This CDR3 has 15 amino acids. The CDR3 here is CASSGGPNNEEKLFF. For the CDR3, the DNA is TGTGCCAGCAGTGGCGGGCCTAATAATGAAGAAAAACTGTTTTTT.

This clonotype showed up many times. The V call is TRBV5-8, the J call TRBJ2-7, with D perhaps matching TRBD2 (7 bases). Deletions cut 3 bases from V and 6 bases from J, with 22 bases between. Germline CDR1 is SGHTS and CDR2 is YDEGEE. CDR3 length: 16 amino acids. The CDR3 spells CASSSGRGGAGSEQYF. CDR3 DNA sequence: TGTGCCAGCAGCTCTGGGCGTGGGGGGGCCGGCTCCGAGCAGTACTTC.

This clonotype was recorded many times. The chain is built from TRBV6-5 and TRBJ2-7, with TRBD1 identical over 9 bases. The junction had 11 bases not matched to a gene; V was cut back by 5 bases and J by 6 bases. The CDR3 is 15 amino acids. Germline loops: CDR1 MNHEY, CDR2 SVGAGI. The CDR3 coding sequence is TGTGCCAGCAGTCCCTGGACAGGGGCCCCCCTCGAGCAGTACTTC. Its protein is CASSPWTGAPLEQYF.

This clonotype was seen only a few times. The V and J genes are TRBV18 and TRBJ1-6, with D uncertain. V lost 6 bases and J lost 9, with 18 bases in between. CDR1 is KGHSH, CDR2 LQKENI, per germline. CDR3 length: 15 residues. The CDR3 DNA follows: TGTGCCAGCTCCCCTGGCCTTCCCGAGGCTTCACCCCTCCACTTT. This translates into CASSPGLPEASPLHF.

This clonotype was recorded a few times. The J gene is TRBJ2-2, the V gene TRBV18, with TRBD2 matching over 7 bases. This CDR3 region has 14 residues. Germline CDR1 and CDR2: KGHSH and LQKENI. The V segment lost 2 bases and the J segment 6 bases; nucleotides outside the gene matches: 3. The CDR3 nucleotides are TGTGCCAGCTCACCAGGACTAGTAGCCGGGGAGCTGTTTTTT. This translates into CASSPGLVAGELFF. Full variable domain (rest looked up from reference TRBV18 and TRBJ2-2): NAGVMQNPRHLVRRRGQEARLRCSPMKGHSHVYWYRQLPEEGLKFMVYLQKENIIDESGMPKERFSAEFPKEGPSILRIQQVVRGDSAAYFCASSPGLVAGELFFGEGSRLTVL.

The chain couples TRBV11-2 to TRBJ2-1; D might be TRBD1 or TRBD2, each matching 6 bases. Trimming took 4 bases from V and 4 from J, leaving 14 bases between them. In germline, CDR1 is SGHAT, CDR2 FQNNGV. CDR3 length: 15 residues. In nucleotides, the CDR3 is TGTGCCAGCAGCTCCCAAGGGGGGAATTACAATGAGCAGTTCTTC. This encodes CASSSQGGNYNEQFF.

This rearrangement joins TRBV20-1 to TRBJ1-6; no definite D call. V was trimmed by 4 bases and J by 8 bases, leaving 18 bases between them. CDR3 length: 15 amino acids. Germline CDR1 DFQATT, CDR2 SNEGSKA (reference sequence). CDR3 amino acids: CSAIEGSYRDSPLHF. In DNA, the CDR3 is TGCAGTGCTATTGAAGGGTCTTACCGGGATTCACCCCTCCACTTT.

In its sample, this clonotype was seen many times. The chain recombines TRBV28 with TRBJ1-2; 7 nucleotides line up with TRBD1. The CDR3 is 13 amino acids. Germline loops: CDR1 MDHEN, CDR2 SYDVKM. V dropped 2 bases and J dropped 6; count of bases not matched to a gene: 3. The DNA of the CDR3 is TGTGCCAGCAGTTTAAAGGGGGCCCATGGCTACACCTTC. This encodes CASSLKGAHGYTF.

Many counts were recorded for this clonotype. This rearrangement joins TRBV6-2 or TRBV6-3 to TRBJ2-7, with D possibly being TRBD1 (5 bases). There are 15 residues in the CDR3. V was cut by 4 bases and J by 4 bases, with 17 bases left in between. Germline CDR1 MNHEY, CDR2 SVGEGT. As DNA, the CDR3 is TGTGCCAGCAGTTTACCGGCGCAGGGTAGGTACGAGCAGTACTTC. It translates to CASSLPAQGRYEQYF.

This sequence joins TRBV6-2 or TRBV6-3 and TRBJ1-1, with TRBD1 as a possible D gene (6 bases). The V end was cut by 8 bases, the J end by 9 bases, with 13 bases between. CDR1 and CDR2 from the germline V gene are MNHEY and SVGEGT. The CDR3 is 11 residues long. The CDR3 is CASSPDSKAFF. CDR3 coding DNA: TGTGCCAGCTCACCGGACAGTAAAGCTTTCTTT.

This clonotype was counted ten times or more. The V gene is TRBV7-6, the J gene TRBJ1-6, with 8 bases aligning to TRBD1. This CDR3 has 16 residues. V lost 5 bases to trimming and J lost 6 bases; unmatched junction nucleotides: 9. Germline V gives CDR1 SGHVS, CDR2 FNYEAQ. The CDR3 DNA sequence: TGTGCCAGCAGCCAGGACAGGGCCAACCTTAATTCACCCCTCCACTTT. Its translation: CASSQDRANLNSPLHF.

This clonotype has ten or more counts. The chain carries TRBV4-3 and TRBJ1-6; D gene uncertain. The CDR3 length is 13 residues. V lost 2 bases to trimming and J lost 7 bases, with 6 bases between them. CDR1 is LGHNA, CDR2 YSLEER, per germline. The chain's CDR3 is CASSQNTNSPLHF. CDR3 sequence (DNA): TGCGCCAGCAGCCAAAACACCAATTCACCCCTCCACTTT.

This chain joins TRBV11-2 and TRBJ2-3; D is uncertain. Trimming removed 3 bases from V and 2 bases from J, with 9 bases in between. There are 14 residues in the CDR3. From germline, CDR1 is SGHAT and CDR2 FQNNGV. DNA of the CDR3: TGTGCCAGCAGCTTGAACGGATTCACAGATACGCAGTATTTT. It is translated as CASSLNGFTDTQYF.